Listed below are T cell receptor beta chains from one sample, sequenced in a study of T cell responses to AZD1222 COVID-19 vaccine. The table came from immunoSEQ multiplex PCR; TCRdb's copy has only in-frame clones and leaves some out. The sample includes 100,000 to 150,000 clones, more than 70% seen only once; the top ten take 17%. The sample in question was peripheral blood, obtained 28 days after the second AZD1222 dose. Every receptor here comes from an adult who received the AZD1222 COVID-19 vaccine. The CDR3 runs from the conserved cysteine through the conserved F or W. The D gene is left open where the match is weak. Clone size is stated in some rows and not others, as once, few, many or a class when expanded.

J: TRBJ2-7
V: TRBV7-9
size: .
length: 12
D: TRBD1
CDR3: CASSQNRGEQYF
DNA: TGTGCCAGCAGTCAGAACAGGGGCGAGCAGTACTTC

J: TRBJ2-7
V: TRBV6-6
size: .
length: 14
D: TRBD1
CDR3: CASRVGQGSYEQYF
DNA: TGTGCCAGCAGAGTGGGACAGGGATCCTACGAGCAGTACTTC

J: TRBJ1-2
V: TRBV7-9
size: .
length: 16
D: TRBD1
CDR3: CASSSGPGQGAKGYTF
DNA: TGTGCCAGCAGCTCGGGACCGGGACAGGGGGCGAAAGGCTACACCTTC

J: TRBJ1-1
V: TRBV7-3
size: .
length: 13
D: .
CDR3: CASRAGQNTEAFF
DNA: TGTGCCAGCAGAGCCGGACAGAACACTGAAGCTTTCTTT

J: TRBJ2-2
V: TRBV18
size: .
length: 12
D: .
CDR3: CASSPLAGELFF
DNA: TGTGCCAGCTCACCACTGGCCGGGGAGCTGTTTTTT

J: TRBJ1-3
V: TRBV18
size: .
length: 14
D: .
CDR3: CASSPDGSGNTIYF
DNA: TGTGCCAGCTCGCCGGACGGATCAGGAAACACCATATATTTT

J: TRBJ1-2
V: TRBV7-9
size: .
length: 15
D: .
CDR3: CASSPRVGRDTGYTF
DNA: TGTGCCAGCAGTCCGAGAGTAGGTCGAGATACTGGCTACACCTTC

J: TRBJ2-2
V: TRBV6-2/TRBV6-3
size: .
length: 14
D: .
CDR3: CASSLSPASGELFF
DNA: TGTGCCAGCAGTCTATCCCCAGCGTCCGGGGAGCTGTTTTTT

J: TRBJ1-3
V: TRBV5-1
size: .
length: 16
D: TRBD1
CDR3: CASSAPTGGAGNTIYF
DNA: TGCGCCAGCAGCGCCCCGACAGGGGGAGCTGGAAACACCATATATTTT

J: TRBJ2-7
V: TRBV7-2
size: .
length: 12
D: .
CDR3: CASSSQLLEQYF
DNA: TGTGCCAGCAGCTCCCAACTTTTGGAGCAGTACTTC

J: TRBJ2-7
V: TRBV3-1/TRBV3-2
size: .
length: 17
D: TRBD2
CDR3: CASSQEITSGSSYEQYF
DNA: TGTGCCAGCAGCCAAGAGATTACTAGCGGGAGCTCCTACGAGCAGTACTTC

J: TRBJ1-5
V: TRBV4-2
size: .
length: 16
D: TRBD1
CDR3: CASSQHSGGAPQPQHF
DNA: TGTGCCAGCAGCCAACACTCAGGGGGCGCCCCTCAGCCCCAGCATTTT

J: TRBJ1-2
V: TRBV9
size: .
length: 15
D: TRBD1
CDR3: CASSALTGTGNGYTF
DNA: TGTGCCAGCAGCGCTCTAACTGGGACAGGGAATGGCTACACCTTC

J: TRBJ1-5
V: TRBV5-8
size: .
length: 13
D: .
CDR3: CASSFDWNQPQHF
DNA: TGTGCCAGCAGCTTTGATTGGAATCAGCCCCAGCATTTT

J: TRBJ1-2
V: TRBV19
size: .
length: 14
D: TRBD1
CDR3: CASSRTGGLYGYTF
DNA: TGTGCCAGTAGTCGAACAGGGGGCCTGTATGGCTACACCTTC

J: TRBJ2-2
V: TRBV3-1/TRBV3-2
size: .
length: 15
D: TRBD1
CDR3: CASSQGTGSTGELFF
DNA: TGTGCCAGCAGCCAGGGGACAGGATCCACCGGGGAGCTGTTTTTT

J: TRBJ1-4
V: TRBV7-2
size: .
length: 15
D: TRBD1
CDR3: CASSLITGGNEKLFF
DNA: TGTGCCAGCAGCTTAATCACAGGGGGCAATGAAAAACTGTTTTTT

J: TRBJ1-6
V: TRBV7-8
size: .
length: 15
D: .
CDR3: CASRVQGAYNSPLHF
DNA: TGTGCCAGCAGGGTACAGGGCGCCTATAATTCACCCCTCCACTTT

J: TRBJ2-7
V: TRBV4-2
size: .
length: 15
D: .
CDR3: CASSQDRGGSYEQYF
DNA: TGTGCCAGCAGCCAAGATAGGGGCGGTTCCTACGAGCAGTACTTC

J: TRBJ1-5
V: TRBV19
size: .
length: 14
D: TRBD1
CDR3: CASSVQGADQPQHF
DNA: TGTGCCAGTAGTGTGCAGGGGGCCGATCAGCCCCAGCATTTT

J: TRBJ2-1
V: TRBV7-2
size: .
length: 15
D: TRBD2
CDR3: CASSLGLAGTHEQFF
DNA: TGTGCCAGCAGCCTAGGACTAGCGGGGACCCATGAGCAGTTCTTC

J: TRBJ2-5
V: TRBV10-3
size: .
length: 16
D: TRBD1
CDR3: CATKQTKQGAQETQYF
DNA: TGTGCCACCAAACAGACTAAGCAGGGGGCTCAAGAGACCCAGTACTTC

J: TRBJ2-3
V: TRBV19
size: .
length: 14
D: .
CDR3: CASIPAAGTDTQYF
DNA: TGTGCCAGTATCCCAGCTGCCGGCACAGATACGCAGTATTTT

J: TRBJ2-7
V: TRBV11-2
size: few
length: 14
D: TRBD2
CDR3: CASSLTTSTHEQYF
DNA: TGTGCCAGCAGCTTAACGACTAGCACCCACGAGCAGTACTTC

J: TRBJ1-2
V: TRBV5-4
size: .
length: 14
D: TRBD1
CDR3: CASSLGQGSYGYTF
DNA: TGTGCCAGCAGCCTGGGACAGGGAAGCTATGGCTACACCTTC

J: TRBJ1-1
V: TRBV29-1
size: .
length: 13
D: TRBD1
CDR3: CSVTGDRGSSAFF
DNA: TGCAGCGTCACAGGAGACAGGGGCTCTAGCGCTTTCTTT

J: TRBJ2-5
V: TRBV6-5
size: .
length: 13
D: .
CDR3: CASQGHNQETQYF
DNA: TGTGCCAGCCAGGGACACAACCAAGAGACCCAGTACTTC

J: TRBJ2-3
V: TRBV3-1/TRBV3-2
size: once
length: 15
D: TRBD2
CDR3: CASSQGGGGTDTQYF
DNA: TGTGCCAGCAGCCAAGGCGGGGGGGGCACAGATACGCAGTATTTT

J: TRBJ2-3
V: TRBV10-1
size: few
length: 14
D: TRBD1
CDR3: CASSRDRVTDTQYF
DNA: TGCGCCAGCAGCCGGGACAGGGTAACAGATACGCAGTATTTT

J: TRBJ2-4
V: TRBV27
size: .
length: 14
D: .
CDR3: CASTNGDAKNIQYF
DNA: TGTGCCAGCACCAACGGGGACGCCAAAAACATTCAGTACTTC

J: TRBJ2-1
V: TRBV20-1
size: .
length: 14
D: .
CDR3: CSASRQGFVNEQFF
DNA: TGCAGTGCTAGTAGGCAGGGCTTCGTGAATGAGCAGTTCTTC

J: TRBJ1-1
V: TRBV4-3
size: once
length: 15
D: .
CDR3: CASSQETGEGTEAFF
DNA: TGCGCCAGCAGCCAAGAGACAGGAGAAGGCACTGAAGCTTTCTTT

J: TRBJ1-2
V: TRBV6-5
size: .
length: 15
D: TRBD1
CDR3: CASAWDRRWDYGYTF
DNA: TGTGCCAGCGCATGGGACAGGCGGTGGGACTATGGCTACACCTTC

J: TRBJ1-1
V: TRBV2
size: once
length: 19
D: .
CDR3: CASSGDADENLSSRTEAFF
DNA: TGTGCCAGCAGTGGAGATGCCGATGAAAACCTATCTTCGCGGACTGAAGCTTTCTTT

J: TRBJ2-1
V: TRBV18
size: .
length: 15
D: .
CDR3: CASSPGPSSYNEQFF
DNA: TGTGCCAGCTCCCCCGGGCCGAGCTCCTACAATGAGCAGTTCTTC

J: TRBJ1-2
V: TRBV10-3
size: once
length: 13
D: .
CDR3: CATQQQQGFGYTF
DNA: TGTGCCACTCAACAGCAACAGGGTTTTGGCTACACCTTC

J: TRBJ1-5
V: TRBV6-1
size: .
length: 20
D: TRBD1
CDR3: CASSERTGDLVGGGNQPQHF
DNA: TGTGCCAGCAGTGAAAGGACAGGGGATTTAGTTGGCGGCGGCAATCAGCCCCAGCATTTT

J: TRBJ2-3
V: TRBV25-1
size: once
length: 15
D: .
CDR3: CASSEVGSSTDTQYF
DNA: TGTGCCAGCAGTGAAGTAGGGTCTAGCACAGATACGCAGTATTTT